The rows below give T cell receptor beta chains drawn from one sample of a study of a mutant IDH1 vaccine in newly diagnosed glioma. Clones were read by immunoSEQ multiplex PCR, and TCRdb kept only the in-frame ones, dropping some. The table includes about 120,000 clones, roughly nine tenths detected once. Their antigens remain unidentified. The specimen comprised PBMCs, sampled from a glioma patient whose treatment included an IDH1 peptide vaccine. These receptors were taken from a woman between 45 and 60 years old with glioma. CDR3s include the opening cysteine and the closing phenylalanine or tryptophan. Each record gives: V gene, D gene, clone size, J gene, CDR3 DNA, CDR3 protein. D genes are given only for firm matches. Clone sizes are given selectively: once, few, many, or a class where the clone is expanded.

TRBV11-2	NA	NA	TRBJ2-1	TGTGCCAGCAGCTTAGATGAGGAAGCGAGTTCCTACAATGAGCAGTTCTTC	CASSLDEEASSYNEQFF
TRBV29-1	TRBD1	NA	TRBJ1-5	TGCAGCGTTGCTGGGACAGTCAATCAGCCCCAGCATTTT	CSVAGTVNQPQHF
TRBV4-1	TRBD2	NA	TRBJ2-1	TGCGCCAGTTACTCGGGAGCGGGGAATGAGCAGTTCTTC	CASYSGAGNEQFF
TRBV29-1	NA	NA	TRBJ2-2	TGCAGCGTCTTTCTTGACCCAAACACCGGGGAGCTGTTTTTT	CSVFLDPNTGELFF
TRBV27	NA	NA	TRBJ2-6	TGTGCCAGCAGTCTCCTGGGGTCTGGGGCCAACGTCCTGACTTTC	CASSLLGSGANVLTF
TRBV6-1	NA	once	TRBJ1-5	TGTGCCAGCAAGGTCAGTTATAGCAATCAGCCCCAGCATTTT	CASKVSYSNQPQHF
TRBV11-3	NA	NA	TRBJ2-5	TGTGCCAGCAGCTTAGATAACGATTCCCCCTCGGGGCAAGAGACCCAGTACTTC	CASSLDNDSPSGQETQYF
TRBV10-1	NA	NA	TRBJ2-1	TGCGCCAGCAGTGAGAATGTGGGAGCCTATGAGCAGTTCTTC	CASSENVGAYEQFF
TRBV19	TRBD2	NA	TRBJ2-1	TGTGCCAGTAGTCTAGGACTAGCGGGATACTCCTACAATGAGCAGTTCTTC	CASSLGLAGYSYNEQFF
TRBV19	TRBD2	NA	TRBJ2-7	TGTGCCAGTAGCCAACCGGGACTAGCGGGGGAGCAGTACTTC	CASSQPGLAGEQYF
TRBV6-1	NA	NA	TRBJ1-2	TGTGCCAGCAGTATCACAACTAACTATGGCTACACCTTC	CASSITTNYGYTF
TRBV2	NA	once	TRBJ1-4	TGTGCCAGCAGGTGGACGTTAACTAATGAAAAACTGTTTTTT	CASRWTLTNEKLFF
TRBV5-5	NA	NA	TRBJ2-3	TGTGCCAGCAGCTTGGAAGGGACAGATACGCAGTATTTT	CASSLEGTDTQYF
TRBV15	TRBD1	NA	TRBJ2-2	TGTGCCACCAGCAGAAGGGACAGGAGAACCGGGGAGCTGTTTTTT	CATSRRDRRTGELFF
TRBV30	TRBD2	NA	TRBJ2-7	TGTGCCTGGAGTGCGGCTAGCGGGACCTACGAGCAGTACTTC	CAWSAASGTYEQYF
TRBV28	TRBD1	NA	TRBJ2-2	TGTGCCAGCAGTTCTGGACAGGCATGGGGCGGGGAGCTGTTTTTT	CASSSGQAWGGELFF
TRBV7-9	TRBD1	NA	TRBJ1-5	TGTGCCAGCAGCTCGGGACAGGGCCGGCAGCCCCAGCATTTT	CASSSGQGRQPQHF
TRBV9	NA	NA	TRBJ2-7	TGTGCCAGCAGCCCCCGGACAGAACGGGACGAGCAGTACTTC	CASSPRTERDEQYF
TRBV13	TRBD1	NA	TRBJ2-5	TGTGCCAGCAGCTTAGGCAAGGGACAGAAGAGGTACTTC	CASSLGKGQKRYF
TRBV5-1	TRBD2	NA	TRBJ2-1	TGCGCCAGCAGCTGGGGACTAGCGGGACCCTACAATGAGCAGTTCTTC	CASSWGLAGPYNEQFF
TRBV2	TRBD1	NA	TRBJ1-4	TGTGCCACCAGGGACAGGGTTGCAACTAATGAAAAACTGTTTTTT	CATRDRVATNEKLFF
TRBV4-2	TRBD2	once	TRBJ2-1	TGTGCCAGCAGCCTAACTCCGGGACTACAATATGAGCAGTTCTTC	CASSLTPGLQYEQFF
TRBV6-5	NA	once	TRBJ1-1	TGTGCCAGCAGACTGGCAGGGGTCACTGAAGCTTTCTTT	CASRLAGVTEAFF
TRBV7-9	TRBD1	NA	TRBJ1-4	TGTGCCAGCAGCTCCCGAGGACAGGAATCAGGAAAACTGTTTTTT	CASSSRGQESGKLFF
TRBV7-9	NA	NA	TRBJ2-3	TGTGCCAGCAGCACCCTGGGAGATACGCAGTATTTT	CASSTLGDTQYF
TRBV20-1	NA	NA	TRBJ2-7	TGCAGTGCCCTGTCCTACGAGCAGTACTTC	CSALSYEQYF
TRBV5-4	NA	NA	TRBJ1-6	TGTGCCAGCAGCAGGGAGGGGAACGATAATTCACCCCTCCACTTT	CASSREGNDNSPLHF
TRBV11-2	TRBD2	once	TRBJ2-7	TGTGCCAGCAGCCCAGCGGGGCTAGCGGTAGTCCACGAGCAGTACTTC	CASSPAGLAVVHEQYF
TRBV5-4	NA	NA	TRBJ2-1	TGTGCCAGCAGCTGGGGTCGGGGGAGGAGCTCCTACAATGAGCAGTTCTTC	CASSWGRGRSSYNEQFF
TRBV15	TRBD1	NA	TRBJ2-3	TGTGCCACCAGCACCGGGACAGGGGGCCGGGGCACAGATACGCAGTATTTT	CATSTGTGGRGTDTQYF
TRBV29-1	NA	NA	TRBJ1-2	TGCAGCGTTACCCTGGGGTCTAACTATGGCTACACCTTC	CSVTLGSNYGYTF
TRBV5-1	NA	NA	TRBJ2-1	TGCGCCAGCAGCTTGGTAGGCTTAGACTCGGGGAGCTCCTACAATGAGCAGTTCTTC	CASSLVGLDSGSSYNEQFF
TRBV27	NA	NA	TRBJ1-3	TGTGCCAGCACCCTGGACGGAAACCTCTCTGGAAACACCATATATTTT	CASTLDGNLSGNTIYF
TRBV28	NA	NA	TRBJ2-1	TGTGCCAGCAGCTTCAGTTATGAGCAGTTCTTC	CASSFSYEQFF
TRBV29-1	TRBD1	NA	TRBJ1-2	TGCAGCGTTGGGGACAGGTCTATCTCGTTAGCTGATGGCTACACCTTC	CSVGDRSISLADGYTF
TRBV29-1	NA	few	TRBJ1-2	TGCAGCGTTGCTTTTCAGGCTAACTATGGCTACACCTTC	CSVAFQANYGYTF
TRBV27	NA	once	TRBJ1-1	TGTGCCAGCAGTTTTGGGGGCCCCTGGGGTGAAGCTTTCTTT	CASSFGGPWGEAFF
TRBV9	TRBD1	NA	TRBJ2-7	TGTGCCAGCAGCGTAGGAGGGGGACAGGGATACGAGCAGTACTTC	CASSVGGGQGYEQYF
TRBV5-4	TRBD1	NA	TRBJ2-7	TGTGCCAGCAGCCGACTTACAGGGGCGGACTACGAGCAGTACTTC	CASSRLTGADYEQYF